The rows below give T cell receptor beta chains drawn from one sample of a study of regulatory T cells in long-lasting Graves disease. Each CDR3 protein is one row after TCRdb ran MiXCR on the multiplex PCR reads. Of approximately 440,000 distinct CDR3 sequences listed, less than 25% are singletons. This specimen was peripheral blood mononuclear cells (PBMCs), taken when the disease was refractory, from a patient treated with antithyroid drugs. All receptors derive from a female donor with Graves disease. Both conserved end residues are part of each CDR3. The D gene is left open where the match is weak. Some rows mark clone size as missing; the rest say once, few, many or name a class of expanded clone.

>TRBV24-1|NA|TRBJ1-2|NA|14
CATSDPTEYYGYTF
TGTGCCACCAGTGATCCTACAGAGTACTATGGCTACACCTTC
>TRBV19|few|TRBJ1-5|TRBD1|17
CASSIDRDSYSNQPQHF
TGTGCCAGTAGTATAGATCGGGACAGCTATAGCAATCAGCCCCAGCATTTT
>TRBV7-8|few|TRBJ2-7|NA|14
CASRNMQGPGEQYF
TGTGCCAGCCGCAACATGCAGGGGCCCGGCGAGCAGTACTTC
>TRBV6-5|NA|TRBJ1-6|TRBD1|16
CASSYSRDSQNSPLHF
TGTGCCAGCAGTTACTCCCGGGACAGCCAAAATTCACCCCTCCACTTT
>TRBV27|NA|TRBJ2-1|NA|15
CASSLRGVAYNEQFF
TGTGCCAGCAGTTTACGCGGGGTCGCCTACAATGAGCAGTTCTTC
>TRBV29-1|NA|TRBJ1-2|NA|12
CSVGRAGYGYTF
TGCAGCGTTGGTAGGGCAGGCTATGGCTACACCTTC
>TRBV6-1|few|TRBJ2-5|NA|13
CASSDTGLETQYF
TGTGCCAGCAGTGACACAGGGTTAGAGACCCAGTACTTC
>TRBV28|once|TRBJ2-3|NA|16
CASSLLSGNGRDTQYF
TGTGCCAGCAGTTTGCTGTCGGGGAACGGTAGAGATACGCAGTATTTT
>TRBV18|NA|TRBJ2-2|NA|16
CASSPSQLAVAGELFF
TGTGCCAGCTCACCATCGCAGCTAGCTGTGGCCGGGGAGCTGTTTTTT
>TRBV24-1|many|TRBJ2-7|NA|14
CATSDWDASLGQYF
TGTGCCACCAGTGATTGGGACGCTTCTCTTGGGCAGTACTTC
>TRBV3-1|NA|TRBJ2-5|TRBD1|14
CASSDTGAEETQYF
TGTGCCAGCAGCGACACAGGGGCTGAGGAGACCCAGTACTTC
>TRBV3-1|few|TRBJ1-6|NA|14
CASSPRDKPLPLHF
TGTGCCAGCAGCCCCCGGGACAAGCCCCTTCCCCTCCACTTT
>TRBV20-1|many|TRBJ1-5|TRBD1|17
CSAKERQGLYSNQPQHF
TGCAGTGCGAAAGAAAGACAGGGCCTCTATAGCAATCAGCCCCAGCATTTT
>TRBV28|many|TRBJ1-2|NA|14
CASSLPSTVGGYTF
TGTGCCAGCAGCCTCCCCTCGACAGTAGGTGGCTACACCTTC
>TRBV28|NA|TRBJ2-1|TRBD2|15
CASSLWREGSDEQFF
TGTGCCAGCAGTTTATGGCGGGAGGGGAGCGATGAGCAGTTCTTC
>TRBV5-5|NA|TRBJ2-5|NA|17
CASSLGEGWAARETQYF
TGTGCCAGCAGCTTGGGCGAGGGTTGGGCTGCCAGAGAGACCCAGTACTTC
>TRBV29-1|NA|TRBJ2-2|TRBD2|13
CSVGLAGAGELFF
TGCAGCGTTGGGCTAGCGGGAGCCGGGGAGCTGTTTTTT
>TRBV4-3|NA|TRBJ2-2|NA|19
CASSQGSRGGGSSTGELFF
TGCGCCAGCAGCCAAGGGTCCCGTGGGGGCGGGAGTAGCACCGGGGAGCTGTTTTTT
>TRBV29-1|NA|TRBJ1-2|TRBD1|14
CSVEVGQGARSYTF
TGCAGCGTTGAAGTCGGACAGGGGGCGAGGAGCTACACCTTC
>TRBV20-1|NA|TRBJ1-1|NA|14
CSARDVNGHLEAFF
TGCAGTGCTAGAGATGTAAACGGACACCTTGAAGCTTTCTTT
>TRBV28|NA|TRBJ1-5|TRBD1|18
CASSPGGKGNYGNQPQHF
TGTGCCAGCAGTCCAGGGGGGAAAGGGAATTATGGCAATCAGCCCCAGCATTTT
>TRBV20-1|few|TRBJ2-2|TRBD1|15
CSASPGTGPSGELFF
TGCAGTGCTTCCCCCGGGACAGGGCCGTCCGGGGAGCTGTTTTTT
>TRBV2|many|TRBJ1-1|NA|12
CASSEGGLKAFF
TGTGCCAGCAGTGAGGGGGGGCTAAAAGCTTTCTTT
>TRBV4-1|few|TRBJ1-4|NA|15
CASSQVDISHEKLFF
TGCGCCAGCAGCCAAGTTGACATCTCTCATGAAAAACTGTTTTTT
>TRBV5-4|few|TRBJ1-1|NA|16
CASSLTGWSGNTEAFF
TGTGCCAGCAGCTTGACAGGGTGGTCGGGGAACACTGAAGCTTTCTTT
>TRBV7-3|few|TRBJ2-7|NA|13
CASSLTEGREQYF
TGTGCCAGCAGCTTAACGGAAGGACGCGAGCAGTACTTC